The present entry profiles one T cell receptor beta chain with its context. The data derive from a study of blood T cell repertoires in COVID-19. Study details: Italy, Spain and the United States were the sources of the convalescent and acute COVID-19 samples. Nucleic acid was either cDNA or gDNA, and it came from T cells, B-cell-depleted T cells, or PBMCs.

CDR3 length: 13 residues. Germline CDR1 is ENHRY and CDR2 is SYGVKD. V gave up 4 bases and J gave up 8 bases; unmatched junction bases: 7. Profiling relied on immunoSEQ multiplex PCR, and the TCRdb table lists in-frame clones only, not all of them. Found here are under 350,000 clones, approximately 90% of them singletons; the top ten hold roughly 5%. The chain carries TRBV10-3 and TRBJ1-2, with 7 bases that match TRBD1. The clonotype was recovered from a man aged 40-49 years with acute or convalescent COVID-19. Sequencing input: peripheral blood. The CDR3 DNA sequence: TGTGCCATCAGTGCTCGGGACAGAGAAGGCTACACCTTC. Its translation: CAISARDREGYTF.